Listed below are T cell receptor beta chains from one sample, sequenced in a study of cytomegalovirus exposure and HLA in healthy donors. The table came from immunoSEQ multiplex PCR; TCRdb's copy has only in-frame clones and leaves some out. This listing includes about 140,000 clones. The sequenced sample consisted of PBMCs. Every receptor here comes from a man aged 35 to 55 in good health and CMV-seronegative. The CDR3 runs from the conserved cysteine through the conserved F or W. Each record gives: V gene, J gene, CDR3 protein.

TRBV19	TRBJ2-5	CASSTTPRGDRRETQYF
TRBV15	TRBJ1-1	CAAKTGQGNTEAFF
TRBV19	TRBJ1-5	CASSIGQTQRPQHF
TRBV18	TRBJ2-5	CASSPPGGQKETQYF
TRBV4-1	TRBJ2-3	CASSQSGTRDRYF
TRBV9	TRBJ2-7	CASSVDRGSEQYF
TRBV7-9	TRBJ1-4	CASSGRTGGGEKLFF
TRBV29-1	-	CSVARGNEQYF
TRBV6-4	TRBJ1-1	CASSATPGNTEAFF
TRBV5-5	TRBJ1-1	CASSYDRDRLNTEAFF
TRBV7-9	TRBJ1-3	CASSLATGQGAYSGNTIYF
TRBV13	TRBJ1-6	CASSSGTVGSPLHF
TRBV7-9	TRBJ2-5	CASSLLQGLETQYF
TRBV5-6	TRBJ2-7	CASSLRGRGEQYF
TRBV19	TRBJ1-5	CASIPPGHRGAQPQHF
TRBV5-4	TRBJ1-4	CASSTDRADEKLFF
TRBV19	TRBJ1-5	CASISNRVVDQPQHF
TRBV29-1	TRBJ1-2	CSVEKGTGGIYGYTF
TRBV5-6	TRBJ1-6	CASSFGQPNSPLHF
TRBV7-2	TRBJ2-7	CASSPPRRTGYYEQYF
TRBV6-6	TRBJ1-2	CASSYSGQGTFGYTF
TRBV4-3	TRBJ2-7	CASSRDIFSYEQYF
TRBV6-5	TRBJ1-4	CASSYSGGDRGEKLFF
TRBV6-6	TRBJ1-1	CATRFEGAGEAFF
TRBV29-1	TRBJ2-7	CSVMDRSYEQYF
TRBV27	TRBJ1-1	CASSKQWGGAFF
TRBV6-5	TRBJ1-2	CASKTGGYGYTF
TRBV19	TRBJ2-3	CASSIKRGPTDTQYF
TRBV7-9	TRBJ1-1	CASSLLSQGAEAFF
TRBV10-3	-	CATRISYEQYF
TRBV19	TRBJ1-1	CASTPTGDTEAFF
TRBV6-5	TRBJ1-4	CASTTGAGGIEKLFF
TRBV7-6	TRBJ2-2	CASSLTSGGIANTGELFF
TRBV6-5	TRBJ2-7	CASRTPGQGPEQYF
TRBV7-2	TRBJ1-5	CASSFGQLQPQHF
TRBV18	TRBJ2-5	CASSTNQETQYF
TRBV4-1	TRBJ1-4	CASSQDDRDYEKLFF
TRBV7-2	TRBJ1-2	CASSLTGNGYTF
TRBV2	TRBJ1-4	CASSGRGTPNEKLFF
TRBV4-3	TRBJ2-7	CASSQEGGQGTAYEQYF
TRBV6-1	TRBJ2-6	CASSRQGTGANVLTF
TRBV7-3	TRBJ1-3	CASSLRPRDRGLSSGNTIYF
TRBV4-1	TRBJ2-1	CASSQGSLLAGGVGNEQFF
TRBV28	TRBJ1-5	CASSLGRQPQHF
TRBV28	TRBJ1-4	CASSLDTATNEKLFF
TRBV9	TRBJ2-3	CASSVERLGDTQYF
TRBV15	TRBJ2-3	CATSNQRSTDTQYF
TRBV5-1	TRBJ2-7	CASSLASSGGHYEQYF
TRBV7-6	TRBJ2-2	CASSLGQGLNTGELFF
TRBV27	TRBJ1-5	CASSRLTASNQPQHF
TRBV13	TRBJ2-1	CASSRLIPGLAIEQFF
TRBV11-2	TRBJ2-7	CASSAGGGGTSYEQYF
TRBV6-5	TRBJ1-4	CATQDRVGVREKLFF
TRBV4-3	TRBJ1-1	CASSQRQRAGTEAFF
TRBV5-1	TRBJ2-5	CASSLPRDTGGRETQYF
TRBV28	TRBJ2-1	CASSFLGLIGGGNEQFF